This TCR beta chain emerged from a study of T cells in Graves' hyperthyroidism and ophthalmopathy (dated by TCRdb to the late 2010s). Some background on the complete study: Peripheral blood samples were taken at initial diagnosis, before any treatment was given. To identify TCR V-J signatures that set the groups apart, the researchers used a discovery cohort of approximately 98 patients, made up of 40 to 45 with Graves' ophthalmopathy and 57 with stable Graves' hyperthyroidism. An independent validation cohort of some 18 hyperthyroidism patients and over 15 patients who later progressed to ophthalmopathy tested prospective prediction of ophthalmopathy. The roughly 91 discovery patients were randomly split 7:3 into training and test sets. In roughly six Graves' hyperthyroidism patients, the study also compared T-cell repertoires from thyroid tissue with T-cell repertoires from blood. After sampling, hyperthyroidism patients received methimazole starting at 30 mg daily, and ophthalmopathy patients received high-dose intravenous methylprednisolone. The paper describes TCR Vbeta CDR3 sequencing of 140 or so peripheral blood samples, made up of roughly 40 ophthalmopathy patients, 70 to 75 hyperthyroidism patients and about 17 progressor patients. The paper as a whole reports these results and caveats: In cross-validation, a model built on a 13 V-J signature told ophthalmopathy apart from stable hyperthyroidism with under 90% sensitivity and approximately 81% specificity, and in testing the same model reached 80%/75%. Most expanded thyroid clonotypes (frequency above 0.001) were also found in blood, which suggests that blood repertoires may mirror thyroid immune responses. Sample size was not statistically predetermined, and blinding of investigators to group allocation was not performed. In validation, the model predicted progression to ophthalmopathy with approximately 69% sensitivity and 72% to 75% specificity, a median of around 6.6 months before onset.

This clonotype has a handful of counts. Its antigen target is currently unknown. Per-nucleotide qualities are absent, and no much larger clonotype sits a single base away. In the ophthalmopathy patients, disease was moderately to severely active, with a Clinical Activity Score of 3 or more, a NOSPECS grade of 4 or more, and a duration of less than 3 months. Any patient with an uncontrolled infection, another autoimmune disease, pregnancy or lactation was excluded. Diagnoses relied on clinical symptoms, serum thyroxine and TRAb, thyroid ultrasound and orbital computed tomography. PBMCs were separated from approximately 10 ml of fresh peripheral blood using Ficoll-Paque density gradient centrifugation. Trizol reagent was used to extract total RNA, and RNA quality was then checked on an Agilent 2100 Bioanalyzer. Amplification of TCR beta CDR3 regions was carried out from RNA transcripts. A first-round RT-PCR of the TCR CDR3 used the HTBI primer set with the Qiagen OneStep RT-PCR kit. A second multiplex PCR round built the libraries, followed by size selection and purification. Sequencing of the libraries was done on an Illumina HiSeq2000 using paired-end 100 bp reads. The study's own analysis went as follows. SOAPnuke was used to process the raw data, throwing out any read that contained adapters or uncalled bases, had a mean Phred below 15, or lacked an exact constant-primer or identifier match. COPE v1.2.5 was used to merge high-quality paired reads, and clonotypes were defined as unique nucleotide sequences. Clonotypes were aligned to IMGT TRBV, TRBD and TRBJ reference segments using MiTCR v1.1. Only V-J combinations with frequency above 0.0001, covering about 99% of repertoires, were analysed. The TCS score was defined as the ratio of F50 (clonal expansion) to E x V (chaos), calculated using BLOSUM62-based TCRdist between CDR3 peptides within each V-J. Welch's t-statistics and random forest reduced roughly 500 V-J features to about 12, which were used in a naive Bayes classifier (R e1071). TCRdb's own reprocessing of the public reads used fastp at Q25 and MiXCR and kept productive beta chains. Rows merge per CDR3 protein into single entries with the most common DNA and genes. In this record, the V and J calls reflect TCRdb's handling and not the investigators' own analysis. Within this sample are some 580,000 distinct CDR3 sequences, with 15% to 20% of them counted one time only. The ten biggest clones cover more than 3% of the sample.

Cut back by 0 bases and 0 bases, the V and J ends lie 15 bases apart. The CDR3 contains 17 residues, cysteine and phenylalanine counted. Solely the CDR3 DNA is kept, with 51 bases framed from the first base. Sequences SEHNR (CDR1) and FQNEAQ (CDR2) are obtained from the germline V gene (reference sequence). Sequences were obtained from blood. The receptor was derived from a woman between 40 and 55 years old with Graves' ophthalmopathy. The rearranged chain carries TRBV7-9 and TRBJ2-7; the D gene lacks a confident call. The DNA sequence follows: TGTGCCAGCAGCTTAGCTAGCAGACCTTCGAGCTCCTACGAGCAGTACTTC. It specifies CASSLASRPSSSYEQYF.